One sample yielded the 20 T cell receptor beta chains listed below, sequenced in a study of cytomegalovirus exposure and HLA in healthy donors. The PCR made use of 60 Vbeta and 13 Jbeta primers. Profiling relied on immunoSEQ multiplex PCR, and the TCRdb table lists in-frame clones only, not all of them. The sample includes around 60,000 clones. The sample consisted of PBMCs. The receptor set was obtained from a man in his thirties or forties in good health and CMV-seropositive.

The chain has TRBV5-6 and TRBJ2-7, with D possibly TRBD1 on 5 matching bases. Deletions cut 6 bases from V and 5 bases from J, with 12 bases between. From germline, CDR1 is SGHDT and CDR2 YYEEEE. CDR3 size: 12 residues. The CDR3 here is CASNLGANEQYF. CDR3 nucleotides: TGTGCCAGCAACTTAGGGGCAAACGAGCAGTACTTC.

The J gene is TRBJ2-7, the V gene TRBV5-4, with 7 bases that match TRBD2. J was trimmed by 3 bases and V by 6 bases; bases with no gene match: 15. Germline V lookup: CDR1 SGHNT, CDR2 YYREEE (reference sequence). The CDR3 has 16 amino acids. CDR3 sequence reads: CASTSGGGDGFYEQYF. The CDR3 bases are TGTGCCAGCACCTCCGGTGGGGGGGACGGATTCTACGAGCAGTACTTC.

The V and J genes are TRBV2 and TRBJ2-2, with D perhaps TRBD1 (7 bases). CDR1 and CDR2 from the germline V gene are SNHLY and FYNNEI. The CDR3 has 12 residues. V shed 8 bases and J shed 8 bases, with 12 bases lying between them. Written as DNA, the CDR3 is TGTGCCAGCGGAGGGGGCCCTGGGGAGCTGTTTTTT. Encoded protein: CASGGGPGELFF.

The rearrangement links TRBV6-1 to TRBJ2-3; 7 bases line up with TRBD2. From germline, CDR1 is MNHNS and CDR2 SASEGT. The CDR3 has 13 residues. J lost 5 bases, V lost 5 bases, and 4 bases had no gene match. The CDR3 nucleotides read TGTGCCAGCAGTTGGGAGCGGGGAGATACGCAGTATTTT. Translation: CASSWERGDTQYF.

CDR3 sequence reads: CASQKGLRGTNYGYTF. The DNA for the CDR3 is TGTGCCTCCCAGAAGGGACTTCGTGGGACTAACTATGGCTACACCTTC. The rearrangement links TRBV30 to TRBJ1-2; D possibly corresponds to TRBD1 (5 bases). This CDR3 contains 16 residues. The V gene lost 7 bases and the J gene lost 0 bases, with 21 bases spanning the gap. CDR1 is GTSNPN and CDR2 is SVGIG in the germline V gene (reference sequence).

The chain links TRBV5-6 to TRBJ2-5; TRBD1 matches at 7 bases. The V and J ends lost 7 bases and 0 bases, in that order; junction bases with no gene match: 6. This CDR3 spans 14 amino acids. Germline CDR1 reads SGHDT; CDR2 reads YYEEEE. The chain's CDR3 is CASASQGNQETQYF. The CDR3 nucleotides read TGTGCCAGCGCATCACAGGGGAACCAAGAGACCCAGTACTTC.

Comment on this clone: The junction and the germline gene differ at one end; a read error may be behind it. J is TRBJ1-1 and V is TRBV19; TRBD1 is a possible D gene (6 bases). The CDR3 is made up of 15 amino acids. Germline values: CDR1 LNHDA, CDR2 SQIVND (reference sequence). CDR3 nucleotide sequence: TGTGCCAGTACCCTGGACAGTGGGATCAACACTGAAGATTTCTTT. It yields the protein CASTLDSGINTEDFF.

The chain is built from TRBV7-9 and TRBJ2-3, with 7 bases that match TRBD2. Trimming removed 1 base from V and 5 bases from J; junction bases left unmatched: 12. Per the germline V gene, CDR1 is SEHNR and CDR2 is FQNEAQ (reference sequence). This CDR3 has 17 amino acids. CDR3 coding DNA: TGTGCCAGCAGCTTAGTCTGGAGGCGGAAGCGGGAAGATACGCAGTATTTT. Amino acids: CASSLVWRRKREDTQYF.

The rearrangement uses TRBV5-1 and TRBJ2-3; perhaps TRBD1 as D (5 bases). Germline-derived CDR1 and CDR2 are SGHRS and YFSETQ. The germline V and J ends were trimmed by 4 bases and 2 bases, with 20 bases remaining between them. The CDR3 is 17 amino acids. The CDR3 DNA follows: TGCGCCAGCAGCCTCAGGAGTTGGACAAGATCCACAGATACGCAGTATTTT. The encoded protein is CASSLRSWTRSTDTQYF. Filled out from reference TRBV5-1 and TRBJ2-3, the complete variable domain reads KAGVTQTPRYLIKTRGQQVTLSCSPISGHRSVSWYQQTPGQGLQFLFEYFSETQRNKGNFPGRFSGRQFSNSRSEMNVSTLELGDSALYLCASSLRSWTRSTDTQYFGPGTRLTVL.

Here the CDR3 reads CASSLDRNQPQHF. The CDR3 DNA sequence: TGCGCCAGCAGCTTGGACCGGAATCAGCCCCAGCATTTT. The chain uses TRBV5-1 and TRBJ1-5; D uncertain. There are 13 residues in the CDR3. Germline assignment: CDR1 SGHRS and CDR2 YFSETQ. V shed 0 bases and J shed 4 bases, with 5 bases lying between them.

The genes are TRBV27 and TRBJ1-6; no clear D. The CDR3 has 13 residues. V was pared by 3 bases and J by 15 bases, with 15 bases between. The germline V gene encodes CDR1 MNHEY and CDR2 SMNVEV (reference sequence). The CDR3 bases are TGTGCCAGCAGTTTCCTCCACTCCGGTGTCCTCCACTTT. Protein sequence: CASSFLHSGVLHF.

This rearrangement joins TRBV18 to TRBJ1-2, with TRBD1 matching 10 bases. J was trimmed by 9 bases and V by 0 bases; bases with no gene match: 7. The germline V gene encodes CDR1 KGHSH and CDR2 LQKENI. CDR3 size: 15 residues. CDR3 nucleotide sequence: TGTGCCAGCTCACCACCCGGGACAGGGGCCAGGAGCTACACCTTC. Encoded protein: CASSPPGTGARSYTF.

The V call is TRBV12-5, the J call TRBJ2-1; 7 bases map to TRBD1. Germline CDR1 is LGHNT and CDR2 is FRNRAP. The CDR3 has 15 residues. The V gene end was trimmed by 5 bases and the J gene end by 8 bases; junction bases not matched to a gene: 12. This chain's CDR3 is CASGPTGSALDEQFF. The CDR3 DNA follows: TGTGCTAGTGGTCCGACAGGGTCCGCGTTGGATGAGCAGTTCTTC.

The CDR3 nucleotides read TGTGCCAGCAGGAGGACAGGGGACGGCTACACCTTC. It specifies CASRRTGDGYTF. The V and J genes are TRBV19 and TRBJ1-2; 9 nucleotides agree with TRBD1. The CDR3 is made up of 12 amino acids. CDR1 LNHDA and CDR2 SQIVND come from the germline V gene (reference sequence). Germline trimming cut 9 bases from V and 8 bases from J; bases unmatched to any gene: 7.

The J gene is TRBJ2-1, the V gene TRBV19; 9 positions agree with TRBD1. Per the germline V gene, CDR1 is LNHDA and CDR2 is SQIVND (reference sequence). Unmatched junction bases numbered 7, after V lost 4 bases and J lost 0 bases. The length of the CDR3 is 17 residues. The CDR3 here is CASSNRDRGSSYNEQFF. DNA of the CDR3: TGTGCCAGTAGTAACCGAGACAGGGGGAGCTCCTACAATGAGCAGTTCTTC.

The chain is built from TRBV7-8 and TRBJ2-7, with 9 positions matching TRBD1. CDR1 is SGHVS, CDR2 FQNEAQ, per germline. CDR3 size: 15 residues. The V gene end was trimmed by 3 bases and the J gene end by 7 bases; junction bases not matched to a gene: 10. The CDR3 nucleotides read TGTGCCAGCAGCTTCGGGACAGGGCCAACTTTGGAGCAGTACTTC. Translated, it gives CASSFGTGPTLEQYF.

The chain recombines TRBV6-5 with TRBJ1-2, with TRBD1 matching 7 bases. Losses at the gene ends were 6 bases for V and 6 bases for J; bases not matched to a gene: 4. The CDR3 has 12 residues. Germline V gene data show CDR1 as MNHEY and CDR2 as SVGAGI. The CDR3 region has the DNA TGTGCCAGCAGCAGGGGGAATGATGGCTACACCTTC. It translates to CASSRGNDGYTF.

The chain has TRBV15 and TRBJ1-1; D is possibly TRBD1 (6 bases). V lost 0 bases, J lost 4 bases, and 12 bases lay in between. Germline V lookup: CDR1 LNHNV, CDR2 YYDKDF (reference sequence). This CDR3 has 15 residues. CDR3 sequence reads: CATSRDLSGATEAFF. The CDR3 bases are TGTGCCACCAGCAGAGATCTGTCAGGGGCCACTGAAGCTTTCTTT.

On this clone itself: Relative to the germline gene, one junction end is altered; a read error may explain this. This sample includes further DNA sequences coding for the same CDR3. The rearrangement joins TRBV30 to TRBJ1-6; 8 bases are a match to TRBD1. This CDR3 has 15 amino acids. Looked up from germline, CDR1 is GTSNPN and CDR2 is SVGIG (reference sequence). This chain's CDR3 is CAIGQGNSYNSPLHF. The CDR3 DNA sequence: TGTGCCATAGGACAGGGCAACTCCTATAATTCACCCCTACACTTT.

The chain has TRBV2 and TRBJ1-2; the D gene is possibly TRBD1 (5 bases). Germline values: CDR1 SNHLY, CDR2 FYNNEI. The CDR3 covers 13 residues. With 6 bases removed from V and 4 bases from J, the gap between germline ends came to 12 bases. CDR3 coding DNA: TGTGCCAGCAGGCGGGACGGCTCCTATGGCTACACCTTC. This encodes CASRRDGSYGYTF.